The sample holds many counts of the clone carrying this TCR beta chain. The authors built TCR beta libraries using iRepertoire HTBI primers and Arm-PCR of CDR3 regions. TCRdb passed the multiplex PCR reads through MiXCR, listing each CDR3 protein once. The sample includes about 450,000 distinct CDR3 sequences, 13% to 15% of them seen just once. The time point was: newly diagnosed GD, antithyroid drugs for less than 3 months. PBMC RNA was the source of the TCR library. The data were obtained in a study of regulatory T cells in long-lasting Graves disease. A further study also used this sample, focusing on T cells in Graves' hyperthyroidism and ophthalmopathy.

The receptor was derived from a woman aged 45 to 65 with Graves disease. Sequencing was performed on peripheral blood mononuclear cells (PBMCs), taken at new diagnosis, from a patient treated with antithyroid drugs.

CDR3 region: CASSSVQETQYF. The CDR3 region has the DNA TGTGCCAGCAGCTCTGTCCAAGAGACCCAGTACTTC. The chain carries TRBV11-2 and TRBJ2-5; D is unresolved. The CDR3 sequence is 12 residues long. Germline V lookup: CDR1 SGHAT, CDR2 FQNNGV. V was shortened by 4 bases and J by 1 base, with 4 bases between the two germline ends.